The 7 T cell receptor beta chains below were found in one sample sequenced in a study of cytomegalovirus exposure and HLA in healthy donors. PCR involved 60 Vbeta and 13 Jbeta primers. Assay: immunoSEQ multiplex PCR; the TCRdb copy retains only in-frame clones and omits some. The sample has some 110,000 clones, about 76% seen once; the top ten hold 4% to 5.5%. The sequenced sample was PBMCs. The receptor source for this set is a man aged 30-40 years in good health and CMV-seropositive.

The chain recombines TRBV4-3 with TRBJ1-3; 8 positions match TRBD1. The CDR3 is made up of 15 amino acids. V gave up 4 bases and J gave up 4 bases; unmatched junction bases: 6. The germline V gene encodes CDR1 LGHNA and CDR2 YSLEER. The CDR3 bases are TGCGCCAGCAGCCCGAACAGGGGGATCGGAAACACCATATATTTT. Translation: CASSPNRGIGNTIYF.

The table lists this clone with a few counts. This sequence joins TRBV30 and TRBJ1-4; no definite D call. Trimming took 0 bases from V and 0 from J, leaving 5 bases between them. CDR3 length equals 14 residues. The germline V gene has CDR1 GTSNPN and CDR2 SVGIG (reference sequence). CDR3 sequence reads: CAWSVATTNEKLFF. The DNA of the CDR3 is TGTGCCTGGAGTGTAGCTACAACTAATGAAAAACTGTTTTTT.

The chain joins TRBV28 to TRBJ1-3; D gene ambiguous. Germline CDR1 reads MDHEN; CDR2 reads SYDVKM. The CDR3 loop spans 14 amino acids. The V gene lost 5 bases and the J gene lost 0 bases, with 8 bases spanning the gap. The CDR3 DNA is TGTGCCAGCAGTCCAGGTTTCTCTGGAAACACCATATATTTT. This codes for CASSPGFSGNTIYF.

This clone showed up just a few times. Different DNA sequences within this sample yield the same CDR3. This chain links TRBV11-2 with TRBJ2-2, with D maybe TRBD1 (6 bases). Between the trimmed V and J ends, which lost 5 bases and 6 bases, there was a span of 10 bases. Germline V gene lookup returns CDR1 SGHAT and CDR2 FQNNGV. The CDR3 totals 13 residues. The CDR3 nucleotides are TGTGCCAGCAGCCCCCAGGGGTCCGGGGAGCTGTTTTTT. Its protein is CASSPQGSGELFF.

At least ten counts were recorded for this clone. DNA for the CDR3: TGCGCCAGCAGCCAAGGTACAGGGACGAACACTGAAGCTTTCTTT. This codes for CASSQGTGTNTEAFF. The genes are TRBV4-3 and TRBJ1-1; a weak D match, TRBD1 (6 bases). This CDR3 has 15 residues. The germline V gene has CDR1 LGHNA and CDR2 YSLEER. With 1 base removed from V and 1 base from J, the gap between germline ends came to 10 bases.

The CDR3 region is CASSEGGSGGGTDTQYF. The CDR3 DNA sequence: TGTGCCAGCAGTGAAGGTGGTAGCGGGGGGGGCACAGATACGCAGTATTTT. This chain connects TRBV6-1 to TRBJ2-3; TRBD2 matches 11 bases. The V gene's germline CDR1 is MNHNS and CDR2 SASEGT. The CDR3 runs 17 residues. V dropped 1 base and J dropped 1; count of bases not matched to a gene: 4.

This chain links TRBV29-1 with TRBJ2-5; the D gene is possibly TRBD1 (7 bases). The last part of the DNA fits TRBJ2-7 better; the J call may be wrong. The CDR3 covers 12 residues. Germline V gene data show CDR1 as SQVTM and CDR2 as ANQGSEA. CDR3 sequence reads: CGAGQRLGEQYF. DNA for the CDR3: TGCGGCGCGGGACAGCGTCTCGGCGAGCAGTACTTC.